What follows are 22 T cell receptor beta chains derived from one specimen sequenced in a study of cytomegalovirus exposure and HLA in healthy donors. TCRdb's copy holds only in-frame clones and misses some; the assay was immunoSEQ multiplex PCR. The top ten clones hold about 12% of a sample with fewer than 95,000 clones, roughly 84% of them seen once. Sequenced: PBMCs. The receptors come from a woman aged 18 to 35 in good health and CMV-seropositive.

The genes are TRBV6-5 and TRBJ2-7; 8 bases match TRBD1. The CDR3 runs 14 residues. Germline-derived CDR1 and CDR2 are MNHEY and SVGAGI. Unmatched junction bases numbered 9, after V lost 6 bases and J lost 5 bases. The CDR3 loop is CASRQGAIVHEQYF. For the CDR3, the DNA is TGTGCCAGCAGGCAGGGGGCGATAGTCCACGAGCAGTACTTC.

The chain recombines TRBV4-3 with TRBJ2-1; a possible D gene is TRBD2 (6 bases). V lost 3 bases to trimming and J lost 0 bases, with 18 bases between them. The CDR3 totals 18 residues. The germline CDR1 and CDR2 sequences are LGHNA and YSLEER. The CDR3 spells CASSQSRRDLSSYNEQFF. The CDR3 DNA sequence: TGCGCCAGCAGCCAGTCACGGAGGGACTTGAGCTCCTACAATGAGCAGTTCTTC.

Only a few counts were recorded for this clone. The chain uses TRBV2 and TRBJ1-3; 7 nucleotides line up with TRBD1. V was pared by 6 bases and J by 6 bases, with 8 bases of the junction left unmatched. Germline V gene lookup returns CDR1 SNHLY and CDR2 FYNNEI. The CDR3 is made up of 14 amino acids. CDR3 nucleotides: TGTGCCAGCAGCGCTGGACAGGAGAAAAACACCATATATTTT. Encoded protein: CASSAGQEKNTIYF.

This clone appeared a single time. This chain connects TRBV7-8 to TRBJ2-7; 9 nucleotides agree with TRBD1. Trimming took 5 bases from V and 0 from J; bases not matched to a gene: 2. The germline V gene has CDR1 SGHVS and CDR2 FQNEAQ. There are 14 residues in the CDR3. The CDR3 sequence: CASSKTGGSYEQYF. CDR3 bases: TGTGCCAGCAGCAAGACAGGGGGCTCCTACGAGCAGTACTTC.

This clone was picked up one time. J is TRBJ2-7 and V is TRBV27; 12 positions match TRBD2. The ends lost 0 bases at V and 6 bases at J; junction bases unmatched: 6. Per germline, CDR1 MNHEY and CDR2 SMNVEV (reference sequence). The CDR3 loop spans 16 amino acids. In DNA form, the CDR3 reads TGTGCCAGCAGTTTATCCCTGACTAGCGGGGGAACCGAGCAGTACTTC. It translates to CASSLSLTSGGTEQYF.

The chain links TRBV9 to TRBJ2-3; D is ambiguous. V dropped 2 bases and J dropped 0 bases, with 16 bases sitting between them. This CDR3 region has 17 residues. CDR1 is SGDLS and CDR2 is YYNGEE in the germline V gene. The chain's CDR3 is CASSVHPTPTSTDTQYF. For the CDR3, the DNA is TGTGCCAGCAGCGTCCATCCGACACCTACTAGCACAGATACGCAGTATTTT.

The chain is built from TRBV2 and TRBJ1-5; D unresolved. The CDR3 contains 12 residues. The germline V gene encodes CDR1 SNHLY and CDR2 FYNNEI. Trimming stripped 4 bases from V and 5 bases from J, with 6 bases between. DNA for the CDR3: TGTGCCAGCAGTGCAGGTTATCAGCCCCAGCATTTT. It translates to CASSAGYQPQHF.

The rearrangement links TRBV9 to TRBJ2-2; D is unresolved. CDR1 and CDR2 (germline): SGDLS, YYNGEE. The V end lost 4 bases, the J end lost 1 base, and 8 bases lay between the germline ends. CDR3 length: 14 residues. CDR3 amino acids: CASSPFRNTGELFF. In DNA, the CDR3 is TGTGCCAGCAGCCCGTTCCGGAACACCGGGGAGCTGTTTTTT.

The J gene is TRBJ2-3, the V gene TRBV20-1, with D maybe TRBD1 (5 bases). The CDR3 extends over 11 amino acids. CDR1 and CDR2 from the germline V gene are DFQATT and SNEGSKA (reference sequence). The CDR3 DNA is TGCAGGACTGGGGCCGCAGATACGCAGTATTTT. The encoded protein is CRTGAADTQYF.

The V call is TRBV10-3, the J call TRBJ1-1; the D is unclear. CDR1 and CDR2 from the germline V gene are ENHRY and SYGVKD. Trimming took 3 bases from V and 5 from J, leaving 16 bases between them. This CDR3 is built from 15 residues. The CDR3 DNA follows: TGTGCCATCAGTGAAAGAAGGAGGGAGGGAACTGAAGCTTTCTTT. Protein: CAISERRREGTEAFF.

The chain employs TRBV11-2 and TRBJ2-5; 15 nucleotides match TRBD2. CDR1 and CDR2 from the germline V gene are SGHAT and FQNNGV. Trimming at V came to 5 bases and at J to 1 base, leaving 11 bases not matched to a gene. The CDR3 totals 19 residues. CDR3 in DNA: TGTGCCAGCAGCACAGCCAGGACTAGCGGGGGGGGGATCCAAGAGACCCAGTACTTC. Encoded protein: CASSTARTSGGGIQETQYF.

This chain joins TRBV9 and TRBJ2-2; 12 bases map to TRBD2. CDR3 size: 15 residues. V lost 4 bases, J lost 5 bases, and 3 bases stayed unmatched. Germline assignment: CDR1 SGDLS and CDR2 YYNGEE. The CDR3, as DNA: TGTGCCAGCAGCTTTCTAGCGGGGGGGACCGGGGAGCTGTTTTTT. Residues: CASSFLAGGTGELFF.

This clone was observed a few times. The V call is TRBV4-1, the J call TRBJ2-5; 9 nucleotides line up with TRBD2. J was trimmed by 7 bases and V by 1 base; bases with no gene match: 13. Germline V lookup: CDR1 MGHRA, CDR2 YSYEKL. The CDR3 length is 17 residues. DNA for the CDR3: TGCGCCAGCAGCCAAGCGGAGGTTAGCGGGGGTCAGGGGACCCAGTACTTC. This translates into CASSQAEVSGGQGTQYF.

The chain combines TRBV19 with TRBJ2-3; perhaps TRBD1 as D (6 bases). Germline CDR1 LNHDA, CDR2 SQIVND (reference sequence). The ends were cut back, 3 bases at V and 6 bases at J, with 7 bases in the middle. The CDR3 consists of 12 residues. CDR3 DNA sequence: TGTGCCAGTAGTATGGGGGCCGATACGCAGTATTTT. Its protein is CASSMGADTQYF.

This chain links TRBV7-2 with TRBJ2-7; tentatively, D is TRBD2 (6 bases). The CDR3 spans 14 residues. Germline lookup yields CDR1 SGHTA and CDR2 FQGNSA. The germline V and J ends were trimmed by 1 base and 2 bases, with 9 bases remaining between them. CDR3 loop: CASSLDAGTYEQYF. CDR3 in DNA: TGTGCCAGCAGCTTAGACGCGGGAACCTACGAGCAGTACTTC.

The chain combines TRBV4-1 with TRBJ2-2; D call uncertain. The length of the CDR3 is 13 residues. Germline CDR1 is MGHRA and CDR2 is YSYEKL. V was clipped by 4 bases and J by 5 bases, with 8 bases between them. The CDR3 region is CASSREFTGELFF. The CDR3 nucleotides read TGCGCCAGCAGCCGCGAATTTACCGGGGAGCTGTTTTTT.

The chain has TRBV5-6 and TRBJ2-5; 8 bases match TRBD1. The CDR3 spans 16 residues. Germline CDR1 is SGHDT and CDR2 is YYEEEE. The trim removed 4 bases at V and 4 bases at J, leaving 12 bases unmatched. The CDR3 protein is CASSIRDRGPGETQYF. Written as DNA, the CDR3 is TGTGCCAGCAGCATACGCGACAGGGGCCCAGGAGAGACCCAGTACTTC.

In this sample, this clone turned up a few times. The chain uses TRBV30 and TRBJ2-7, with 11 bases that match TRBD1. Trimming took 3 bases from V and 3 from J; bases not matched to a gene: 7. Germline-derived CDR1 and CDR2 are GTSNPN and SVGIG (reference sequence). The CDR3 has 15 residues. For the CDR3, the DNA is TGTGCCTGGAGCGCCTGGGGACAGGGGGGCTACGAGCAGTACTTC. Encoded protein: CAWSAWGQGGYEQYF.

Notes on this clone: One end of the junction fails to match germline, which may point to a read error. The chain employs TRBV28 and TRBJ1-5; 12 nucleotides agree with TRBD1. Germline assignment: CDR1 MDHEN and CDR2 SYDVKM. The CDR3 is made up of 15 amino acids. CDR3 sequence (DNA): TGTGCCAGCAGCCTCGGGACAGGGGGCAAGCAGCCCCAGCATTTT. This encodes CASSLGTGGKQPQHF.

This clone has only one observation. The CDR3 protein is CASSDSGGGADEQFF. DNA for the CDR3: TGTGCCAGCAGTGACTCGGGCGGGGGGGCCGATGAGCAGTTCTTC. This sequence joins TRBV6-4 and TRBJ2-1; 9 bases fit TRBD2. CDR1 is MRHNA, CDR2 SNTAGT, per germline. J gave up 8 bases and V 0 bases, and 5 bases lay outside the gene matches. This CDR3 has 15 residues.

The chain is built from TRBV4-3 and TRBJ2-1; 8 nucleotides align to TRBD2. The CDR3 loop spans 15 amino acids. V dropped 7 bases and J dropped 8; count of bases not matched to a gene: 13. Germline-derived CDR1 and CDR2 are LGHNA and YSLEER. The CDR3 loop is CASKDPGGPLDEQFF. Here the CDR3 DNA reads TGCGCCAGCAAGGACCCGGGGGGGCCCCTCGATGAGCAGTTCTTC.

This clone has just a few counts. The chain couples TRBV18 to TRBJ1-4; 9 bases are a match to TRBD1. Trimming removed 6 bases from V and 5 bases from J; junction bases left unmatched: 4. The CDR3 runs to 14 residues. Germline CDR1 reads KGHSH; CDR2 reads LQKENI. The CDR3 protein is CASSPGTGNEKLFF. As DNA, the CDR3 is TGTGCCAGCTCCCCCGGGACAGGGAATGAAAAACTGTTTTTT. Full variable domain (rest looked up from reference TRBV18 and TRBJ1-4): NAGVMQNPRHLVRRRGQEARLRCSPMKGHSHVYWYRQLPEEGLKFMVYLQKENIIDESGMPKERFSAEFPKEGPSILRIQQVVRGDSAAYFCASSPGTGNEKLFFGSGTQLSVL.